Here is one T cell receptor beta chain with its context. One Seattle source followed patients from active infection through their disease course. As processed by the authors: Reference gene primer amplification gave nucleated cell count estimates. The data were produced by immunoSEQ multiplex PCR, yet TCRdb's version contains in-frame clones alone and is incomplete. Clone size and V and J calls were adopted from that table, with D and trimming inferred from the DNA. The data show fewer than 200,000 clones, approximately 84% seen once. The data are from a study of blood T cell repertoires in COVID-19. Study-level information: Researchers got acute and convalescent COVID-19 samples from the United States, Italy and Spain. Sources were T cells, B-cell-depleted T cells, or PBMCs; the material itself was cDNA or gDNA.

The CDR3 has 15 amino acids. Germline CDR1 reads LGHDT; CDR2 reads YNNKEL (reference sequence). Trimming removed 2 bases at V and 5 bases at J, with 12 bases between. The sequence derives from a woman aged 45-59 years with COVID-19, enrolled during active disease. The V gene is TRBV3-1 (or the pseudogene TRBV3-2), the J gene TRBJ1-4; D is possibly TRBD1 (6 bases). The sample taken for sequencing was peripheral blood. The CDR3 bases are TGTGCCAGCAGCCAACGGGACACCTCAAATGAAAAACTGTTTTTT. Translated: CASSQRDTSNEKLFF.